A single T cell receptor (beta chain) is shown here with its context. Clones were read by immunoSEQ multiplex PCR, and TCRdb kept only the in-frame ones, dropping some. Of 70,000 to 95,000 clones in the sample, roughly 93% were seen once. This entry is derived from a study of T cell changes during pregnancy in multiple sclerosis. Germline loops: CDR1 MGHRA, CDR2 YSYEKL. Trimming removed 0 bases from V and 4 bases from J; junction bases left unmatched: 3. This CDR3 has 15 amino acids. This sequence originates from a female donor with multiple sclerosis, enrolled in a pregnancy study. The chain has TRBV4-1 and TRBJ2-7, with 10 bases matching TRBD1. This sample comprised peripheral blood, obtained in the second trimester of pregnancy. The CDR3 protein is CASSQEGTGVYEQYF. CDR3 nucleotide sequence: TGCGCCAGCAGCCAAGAAGGGACAGGGGTTTACGAGCAGTACTTC.